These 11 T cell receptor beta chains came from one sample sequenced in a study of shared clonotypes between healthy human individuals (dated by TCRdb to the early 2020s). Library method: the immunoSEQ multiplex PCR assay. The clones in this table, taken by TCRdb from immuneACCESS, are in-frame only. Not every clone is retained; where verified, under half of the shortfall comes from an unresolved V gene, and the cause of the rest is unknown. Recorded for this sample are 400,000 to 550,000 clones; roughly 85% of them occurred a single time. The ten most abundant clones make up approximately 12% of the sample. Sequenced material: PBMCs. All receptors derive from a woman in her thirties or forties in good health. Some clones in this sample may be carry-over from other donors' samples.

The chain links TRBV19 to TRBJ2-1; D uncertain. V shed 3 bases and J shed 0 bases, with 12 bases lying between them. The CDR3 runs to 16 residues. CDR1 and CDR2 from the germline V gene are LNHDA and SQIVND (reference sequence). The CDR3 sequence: CASSMLLPSSYNEQFF. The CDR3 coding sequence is TGTGCCAGTAGTATGTTACTCCCAAGCTCCTACAATGAGCAGTTCTTC.

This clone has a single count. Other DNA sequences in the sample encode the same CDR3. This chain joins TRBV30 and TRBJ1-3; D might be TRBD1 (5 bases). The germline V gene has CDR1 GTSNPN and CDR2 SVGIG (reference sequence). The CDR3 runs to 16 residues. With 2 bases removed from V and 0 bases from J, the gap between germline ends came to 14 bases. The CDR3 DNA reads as TGTGCCTGGAGTCTTACAGGAGCCAGCTCTGGAAACACCATATATTTT. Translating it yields CAWSLTGASSGNTIYF. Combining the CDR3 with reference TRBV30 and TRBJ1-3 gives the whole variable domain SQTIHQWPATLVQPVGSPLSLECTVEGTSNPNLYWYRQAAGRGLQLLFYSVGIGQISSEVPQNLSASRPQDRQFILSSKKLLLSDSGFYLCAWSLTGASSGNTIYFGEGSWLTVV.

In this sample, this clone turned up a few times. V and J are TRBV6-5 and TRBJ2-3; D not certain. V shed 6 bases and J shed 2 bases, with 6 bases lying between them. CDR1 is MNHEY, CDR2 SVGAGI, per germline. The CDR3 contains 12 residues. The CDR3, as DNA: TGTGCCAGCAGGGGAATCACAGATACGCAGTATTTT. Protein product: CASRGITDTQYF.

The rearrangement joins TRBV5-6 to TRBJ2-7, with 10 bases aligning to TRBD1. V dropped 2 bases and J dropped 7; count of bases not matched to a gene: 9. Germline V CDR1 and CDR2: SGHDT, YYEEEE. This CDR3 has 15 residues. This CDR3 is CASSFLRQGAKEQYF. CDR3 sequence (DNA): TGTGCCAGCAGCTTCTTGAGACAGGGGGCGAAAGAGCAGTACTTC.

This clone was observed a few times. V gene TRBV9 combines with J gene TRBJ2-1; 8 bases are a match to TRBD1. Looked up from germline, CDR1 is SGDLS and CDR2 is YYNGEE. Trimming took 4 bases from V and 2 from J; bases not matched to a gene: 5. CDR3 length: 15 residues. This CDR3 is CASSSQGDAYNEQFF. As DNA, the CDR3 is TGTGCCAGCAGCTCACAGGGGGATGCCTACAATGAGCAGTTCTTC. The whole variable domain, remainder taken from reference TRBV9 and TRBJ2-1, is DSGVTQTPKHLITATGQRVTLRCSPRSGDLSVYWYQQSLDQGLQFLIQYYNGEERAKGNILERFSAQQFPDLHSELNLSSLELGDSALYFCASSSQGDAYNEQFFGPGTRLTVL.

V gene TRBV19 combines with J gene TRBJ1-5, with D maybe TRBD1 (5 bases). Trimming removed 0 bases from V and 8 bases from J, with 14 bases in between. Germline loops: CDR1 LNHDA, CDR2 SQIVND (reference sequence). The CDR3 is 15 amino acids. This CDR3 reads CASSIEGEGTKPQHF. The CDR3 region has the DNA TGTGCCAGTAGTATAGAAGGTGAAGGGACGAAGCCCCAGCATTTT. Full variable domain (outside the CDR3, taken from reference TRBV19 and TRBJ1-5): DGGITQSPKYLFRKEGQNVTLSCEQNLNHDAMYWYRQDPGQGLRLIYYSQIVNDFQKGDIAEGYSVSREKKESFPLTVTSAQKNPTAFYLCASSIEGEGTKPQHFGDGTRLSIL.

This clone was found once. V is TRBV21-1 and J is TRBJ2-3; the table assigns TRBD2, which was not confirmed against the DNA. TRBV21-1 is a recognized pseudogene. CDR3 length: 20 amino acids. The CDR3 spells CASSKALALAGGSRTDTQYF. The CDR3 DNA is TGTGCCAGCAGCAAAGCGCTCGCACTAGCGGGAGGAAGCCGCACAGATACGCAGTATTTT.

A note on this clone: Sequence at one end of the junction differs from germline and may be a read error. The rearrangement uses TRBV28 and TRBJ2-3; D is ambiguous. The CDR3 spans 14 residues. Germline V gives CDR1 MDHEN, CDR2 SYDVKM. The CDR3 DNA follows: TGTGCCAGCAGTTTAGCGACAACCACAAATACGCAGTATTTT. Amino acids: CASSLATTTNTQYF.

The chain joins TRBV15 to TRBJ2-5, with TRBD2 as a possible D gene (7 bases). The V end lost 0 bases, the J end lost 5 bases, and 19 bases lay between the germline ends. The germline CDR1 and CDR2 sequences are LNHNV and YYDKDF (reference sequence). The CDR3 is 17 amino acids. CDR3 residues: CATSREPRWGGGETQYF. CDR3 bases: TGTGCCACCAGCAGAGAACCGAGGTGGGGGGGCGGTGAGACCCAGTACTTC.

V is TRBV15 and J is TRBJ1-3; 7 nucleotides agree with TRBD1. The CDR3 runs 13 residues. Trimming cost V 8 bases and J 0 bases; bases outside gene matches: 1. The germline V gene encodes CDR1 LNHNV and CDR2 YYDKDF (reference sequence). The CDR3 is CATGTASGNTIYF. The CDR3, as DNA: TGTGCCACCGGGACAGCCTCTGGAAACACCATATATTTT.

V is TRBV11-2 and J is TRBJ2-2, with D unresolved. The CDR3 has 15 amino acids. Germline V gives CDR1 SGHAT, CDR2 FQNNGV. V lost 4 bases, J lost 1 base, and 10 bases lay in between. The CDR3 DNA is TGTGCCAGCAGCTCGGCCCGGCTGAACACCGGGGAGCTGTTTTTT. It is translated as CASSSARLNTGELFF. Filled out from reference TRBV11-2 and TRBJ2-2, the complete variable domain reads EAGVAQSPRYKIIEKRQSVAFWCNPISGHATLYWYQQILGQGPKLLIQFQNNGVVDDSQLPKDRFSAERLKGVDSTLKIQPAKLEDSAVYLCASSSARLNTGELFFGEGSRLTVL.